This TCR beta chain was observed in a study of cytomegalovirus exposure and HLA in healthy donors. The donors were members of the roughly 130-subject validation cohort (separate from the approximately 670-subject first cohort). Profiled with immunoSEQ multiplex PCR; TCRdb holds only in-frame clones, not every one. The profile shows 150,000 to 200,000 clones, about 82% of them singletons. Study-level findings and limits: Subsequent analysis revealed that first-cohort TCR clusters tended to co-occur in the roughly 120 validation repertoires. Researchers catalogued about 150 TCR beta chains as cytomegalovirus-associated.

On this clone itself: Its antigen is not identified.

The CDR3 sequence is 14 residues long. Germline lookup yields CDR1 MNHEY and CDR2 SVGAGI. V lost 2 bases, J lost 7 bases, and 15 bases lay in between. The clonotype was recovered from a woman under 30 in good health and CMV-seronegative. The rearrangement joins TRBV6-5 to TRBJ2-7, with D maybe TRBD2 (6 bases). The sequencing sample was made of PBMCs. Written as DNA, the CDR3 is TGTGCCAGCAGTTACCAAGGGAGGAAGTGGGAGCAGTACTTC. Translation: CASSYQGRKWEQYF.